A single sample is the source of the 13 T cell receptor beta chains below, sequenced in a study of T cell repertoires in ileal Crohn's disease. Sequencing used immunoSEQ multiplex PCR; TCRdb keeps in-frame clones, though not all of them. The sample carries tens of thousands of clones, around 80% recorded once. Material for sequencing was ileal tissue. These receptors came from an adult with Crohn's disease.

The CDR3: CASSPGHILTGELFF. Here the CDR3 DNA reads TGTGCCAGCAGCCCGGGACATATACTCACCGGGGAGCTGTTTTTT. V is TRBV11-3 and J is TRBJ2-2; possible D gene TRBD1, 6 bases. V was trimmed by 5 bases and J by 4 bases, leaving 14 bases between them. The CDR3 sequence is 15 residues long. The V gene's germline CDR1 is SGHNT and CDR2 YENEEA. Full variable domain (rest looked up from reference TRBV11-3 and TRBJ2-2): EAGVVQSPRYKIIEKKQPVAFWCNPISGHNTLYWYLQNLGQGPELLIRYENEEAVDDSQLPKDRFSAERLKGVDSTLKIQPAELGDSAVYLCASSPGHILTGELFFGEGSRLTVL.

The chain recombines TRBV5-4 with TRBJ2-7; 8 bases are shared with TRBD2. The CDR3 covers 14 residues. The V gene end was trimmed by 4 bases and the J gene end by 1 base; junction bases not matched to a gene: 4. CDR1 is SGHNT and CDR2 is YYREEE in the germline V gene (reference sequence). The chain's CDR3 is CASSRSGDSYEQYF. CDR3 DNA: TGTGCCAGCAGCCGTAGCGGGGATTCCTACGAGCAGTACTTC.

The V call is TRBV4-3, the J call TRBJ2-7, with TRBD2 as a possible D gene (5 bases). Germline CDR1 and CDR2: LGHNA and YSLEER. CDR3 size: 15 residues. V was pared by 0 bases and J by 3 bases, with 12 bases between. In DNA form, the CDR3 reads TGCGCCAGCAGCCAAGATCAACGGGGATTCTACGAGCAGTACTTC. This codes for CASSQDQRGFYEQYF.

The V and J genes are TRBV11-2 and TRBJ1-6; 10 bases line up with TRBD1. The germline V gene has CDR1 SGHAT and CDR2 FQNNGV. Trimming cost V 5 bases and J 15 bases; bases outside gene matches: 7. This CDR3 spans 13 amino acids. CDR3 nucleotides: TGTGCCAGCAGCGTCGACAGGGGGCACAACCTCCACTTT. It translates to CASSVDRGHNLHF.

The table lists this clone with a few counts. CDR3 amino acids: CASRSGASTDTQYF. The CDR3 DNA sequence: TGTGCCAGCAGGAGCGGGGCTAGCACAGATACGCAGTATTTT. This chain connects TRBV5-4 to TRBJ2-3, with 7 bases lining up with TRBD2. The germline CDR1 and CDR2 sequences are SGHNT and YYREEE (reference sequence). V gave up 5 bases and J gave up 0 bases; unmatched junction bases: 3. The CDR3 runs to 14 residues. The complete variable domain, with remaining parts taken from reference TRBV5-4 and TRBJ2-3, reads ETGVTQSPTHLIKTRGQQVTLRCSSQSGHNTVSWYQQALGQGPQFIFQYYREEENGRGNFPPRFSGLQFPNYSSELNVNALELDDSALYLCASRSGASTDTQYFGPGTRLTVL.

The chain joins TRBV29-1 to TRBJ1-1; TRBD1 aligns across 11 bases. Germline V CDR1 and CDR2: SQVTM, ANQGSEA. This CDR3 contains 16 residues. V trimming: 4 bases; J trimming: 0 bases; junction bases outside the gene matches: 7. This chain's CDR3 is CSVVGTGGEMNTEAFF. DNA of the CDR3: TGCAGCGTTGTAGGGACAGGGGGGGAGATGAACACTGAAGCTTTCTTT.

V gene TRBV10-3 combines with J gene TRBJ2-7, with TRBD1 as a possible D gene (6 bases). This CDR3 has 15 amino acids. V lost 3 bases and J 2 bases, leaving 14 bases between the germline ends. In germline, CDR1 is ENHRY, CDR2 SYGVKD. The CDR3 spells CAISERGTLTYEQYF. CDR3 DNA: TGTGCCATCAGTGAAAGGGGGACCTTAACCTACGAGCAGTACTTC.

This rearrangement joins TRBV6-4 to TRBJ2-2, with 9 bases aligning to TRBD1. From germline, CDR1 is MRHNA and CDR2 SNTAGT. The CDR3 consists of 16 residues. J gave up 2 bases and V 0 bases, and 1 base lay outside the gene matches. CDR3 loop: CASSDSGQGNTGELFF. DNA of the CDR3: TGTGCCAGCAGTGACTCGGGACAGGGAAACACCGGGGAGCTGTTTTTT.

This clone was counted between two and nine times. V gene TRBV5-6 combines with J gene TRBJ1-2, with a possible D match to TRBD1 (6 bases). The CDR3 loop spans 16 amino acids. V lost 1 base, J lost 0 bases, and 13 bases lay in between. The germline gives CDR1 SGHDT, CDR2 YYEEEE. CDR3 bases: TGTGCCAGCAGCTTGTGGGCTAACAGGGCTAACTATGGCTACACCTTC. Translation gives CASSLWANRANYGYTF.

This clone was seen only a few times. The chain links TRBV11-3 to TRBJ2-5; no definite D call. The CDR3 covers 13 residues. V was clipped by 2 bases and J by 2 bases, with 6 bases between them. The germline V gene encodes CDR1 SGHNT and CDR2 YENEEA. CDR3 in amino acids: CASSLSNQETQYF. The CDR3 region has the DNA TGTGCCAGCAGCTTATCTAATCAAGAGACCCAGTACTTC.

V gene TRBV5-4 combines with J gene TRBJ2-3; maybe TRBD2 (7 bases). The CDR3 is made up of 13 amino acids. CDR1 is SGHNT and CDR2 is YYREEE in the germline V gene (reference sequence). Between the trimmed V and J ends, which lost 6 bases and 5 bases, there was a span of 13 bases. The DNA for the CDR3 is TGTGCCAGCAACTCGGGGGGCGAAGATACGCAGTATTTT. This codes for CASNSGGEDTQYF.

This chain joins TRBV7-9 and TRBJ1-1; D not certain. This CDR3 is built from 11 residues. V was trimmed by 6 bases and J by 3 bases, leaving 5 bases between them. The germline CDR1 and CDR2 sequences are SEHNR and FQNEAQ (reference sequence). CDR3 loop: CASSRDTEAFF. CDR3 DNA sequence: TGTGCCAGCAGTAGAGACACTGAAGCTTTCTTT.

This clone has just one count. The chain combines TRBV5-5 with TRBJ1-2, with 9 bases identical to TRBD1. The CDR3 is made up of 15 amino acids. V lost 4 bases to trimming and J lost 8 bases; unmatched junction nucleotides: 12. Germline CDR1 and CDR2: SGHKS and YYEKEE (reference sequence). CDR3 bases: TGTGCCAGCAGCGAGTTTTTTGGACAGGGGAAGGGCTACACCTTC. It translates to CASSEFFGQGKGYTF.